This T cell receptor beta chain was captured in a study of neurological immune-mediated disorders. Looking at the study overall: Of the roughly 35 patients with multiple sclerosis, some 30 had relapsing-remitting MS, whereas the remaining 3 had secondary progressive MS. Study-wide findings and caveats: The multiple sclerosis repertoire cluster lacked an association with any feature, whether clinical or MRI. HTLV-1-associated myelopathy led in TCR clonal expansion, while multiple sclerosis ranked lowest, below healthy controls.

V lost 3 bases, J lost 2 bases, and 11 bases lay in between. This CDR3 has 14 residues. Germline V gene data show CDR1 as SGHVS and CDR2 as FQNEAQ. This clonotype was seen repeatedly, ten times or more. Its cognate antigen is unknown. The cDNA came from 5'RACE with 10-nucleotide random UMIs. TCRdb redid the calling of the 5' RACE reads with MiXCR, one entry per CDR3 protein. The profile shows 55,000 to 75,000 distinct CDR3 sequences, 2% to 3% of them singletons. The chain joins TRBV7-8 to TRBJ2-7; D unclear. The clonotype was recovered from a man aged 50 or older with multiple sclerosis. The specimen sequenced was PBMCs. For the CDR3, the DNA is TGTGCCAGCAGCTTTGAAGGGAAAACCTACGAGCAGTACTTC. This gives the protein CASSFEGKTYEQYF.